The entry that follows covers one T cell receptor (beta chain) sequence. What antigen it recognizes has not been identified. Likely a read error: the CDR3 ends without its conserved phenylalanine or tryptophan. It is unclear where the CDR3 begins or ends on the DNA, so no DNA is shown, and the CDR3 is as TCRdb lists it. This sample was included in a study of blood T cell repertoires in COVID-19 (dated by TCRdb to about 2020). Some background on the complete study: Collaborator samples came from the United States, Italy and Spain and covered acute and convalescent phases of COVID-19. The prospective study material was composed of cDNA or gDNA derived from T cells, B-cell-depleted T cells, or PBMCs. Where available, HLA class I and class II types were taken from metadata supplied by the sample provider and were not determined by assay-based typing. The repertoires were released in a freely available public database meant as a resource for research on the immune response to SARS-CoV-2. The samples were drawn from two sources: the first 160 participants of the ongoing ImmuneRACE study, and approximately 1,300 subjects contributed by 6 global collaborators. Nearly every sample came with metadata listing a de-identified subject ID, COVID-19 status, age in years and sex. Subjects who had been exposed to COVID-19, were actively infected with it, or had recovered from it provided the deeply sampled blood TCRbeta repertoires that made up the dataset. General findings and caveats noted by the study authors: How much clinical and demographic metadata was included differed by source and by participant, and the metadata was provided uncurated.

In the prospective study, participants were 18 to 89 years old, resided in about 25 geographic areas of the United States, and were enrolled through a virtual design. In the prospective study, participants were assigned to cohorts based on the clinical history participants reported in a screening survey and a study questionnaire. Exposed participants had been in contact with someone with a PCR-confirmed or clinician-diagnosed COVID-19 case within 2 weeks of study entry. Mobile phlebotomists in the prospective study collected whole blood, serum and a nasopharyngeal or oropharyngeal swab from every participant. Additional blood draws and questionnaires over an approximately 2-month period could optionally be provided by prospective study participants. Before DNA extraction, prospective study blood samples were shipped either frozen or at room temperature. TCRbeta CDR3 regions were amplified from genomic DNA by means of the immunoSEQ Assay, a bias-controlled multiplex PCR. The authors' pipeline ran thus. Within the assay, amplification of reference gene primers was used to estimate how many nucleated cells each sample contained. To quantify the absolute abundance of each unique TCRbeta CDR3 rearrangement, sequence reads were collapsed and filtered. For each sample, productive Simpson clonality was calculated as the square root of Simpson's diversity index across productive rearrangements. As stored in TCRdb, this immuneACCESS dataset retains in-frame rearrangements with V and J assigned. A fraction of the clones does not appear; measured against another copy, unresolved V genes explain less than half of the discrepancy, and the remainder lacks a known reason. D and trimming come from the DNA, and the V and J calls and clone size come from that table. The sample includes 260,000 or so clones, with roughly 85% observed a single time. The top ten clones comprise approximately 4% of the sample.

Specimen: PBMCs or T cells enriched from blood (not recorded which). The receptor was isolated from a woman aged 40-49 years who had been exposed to COVID-19.

The CDR3 reads CASARGGVSQI. Rearrangement joined TRBV6-5 to TRBJ2-7; TRBD2 is taken as the D call from the table, unchecked against the DNA. The CDR3 numbers 11 amino acids, ends counted. Via the germline V gene, CDR1 is MNHEY and CDR2 SVGAGI.